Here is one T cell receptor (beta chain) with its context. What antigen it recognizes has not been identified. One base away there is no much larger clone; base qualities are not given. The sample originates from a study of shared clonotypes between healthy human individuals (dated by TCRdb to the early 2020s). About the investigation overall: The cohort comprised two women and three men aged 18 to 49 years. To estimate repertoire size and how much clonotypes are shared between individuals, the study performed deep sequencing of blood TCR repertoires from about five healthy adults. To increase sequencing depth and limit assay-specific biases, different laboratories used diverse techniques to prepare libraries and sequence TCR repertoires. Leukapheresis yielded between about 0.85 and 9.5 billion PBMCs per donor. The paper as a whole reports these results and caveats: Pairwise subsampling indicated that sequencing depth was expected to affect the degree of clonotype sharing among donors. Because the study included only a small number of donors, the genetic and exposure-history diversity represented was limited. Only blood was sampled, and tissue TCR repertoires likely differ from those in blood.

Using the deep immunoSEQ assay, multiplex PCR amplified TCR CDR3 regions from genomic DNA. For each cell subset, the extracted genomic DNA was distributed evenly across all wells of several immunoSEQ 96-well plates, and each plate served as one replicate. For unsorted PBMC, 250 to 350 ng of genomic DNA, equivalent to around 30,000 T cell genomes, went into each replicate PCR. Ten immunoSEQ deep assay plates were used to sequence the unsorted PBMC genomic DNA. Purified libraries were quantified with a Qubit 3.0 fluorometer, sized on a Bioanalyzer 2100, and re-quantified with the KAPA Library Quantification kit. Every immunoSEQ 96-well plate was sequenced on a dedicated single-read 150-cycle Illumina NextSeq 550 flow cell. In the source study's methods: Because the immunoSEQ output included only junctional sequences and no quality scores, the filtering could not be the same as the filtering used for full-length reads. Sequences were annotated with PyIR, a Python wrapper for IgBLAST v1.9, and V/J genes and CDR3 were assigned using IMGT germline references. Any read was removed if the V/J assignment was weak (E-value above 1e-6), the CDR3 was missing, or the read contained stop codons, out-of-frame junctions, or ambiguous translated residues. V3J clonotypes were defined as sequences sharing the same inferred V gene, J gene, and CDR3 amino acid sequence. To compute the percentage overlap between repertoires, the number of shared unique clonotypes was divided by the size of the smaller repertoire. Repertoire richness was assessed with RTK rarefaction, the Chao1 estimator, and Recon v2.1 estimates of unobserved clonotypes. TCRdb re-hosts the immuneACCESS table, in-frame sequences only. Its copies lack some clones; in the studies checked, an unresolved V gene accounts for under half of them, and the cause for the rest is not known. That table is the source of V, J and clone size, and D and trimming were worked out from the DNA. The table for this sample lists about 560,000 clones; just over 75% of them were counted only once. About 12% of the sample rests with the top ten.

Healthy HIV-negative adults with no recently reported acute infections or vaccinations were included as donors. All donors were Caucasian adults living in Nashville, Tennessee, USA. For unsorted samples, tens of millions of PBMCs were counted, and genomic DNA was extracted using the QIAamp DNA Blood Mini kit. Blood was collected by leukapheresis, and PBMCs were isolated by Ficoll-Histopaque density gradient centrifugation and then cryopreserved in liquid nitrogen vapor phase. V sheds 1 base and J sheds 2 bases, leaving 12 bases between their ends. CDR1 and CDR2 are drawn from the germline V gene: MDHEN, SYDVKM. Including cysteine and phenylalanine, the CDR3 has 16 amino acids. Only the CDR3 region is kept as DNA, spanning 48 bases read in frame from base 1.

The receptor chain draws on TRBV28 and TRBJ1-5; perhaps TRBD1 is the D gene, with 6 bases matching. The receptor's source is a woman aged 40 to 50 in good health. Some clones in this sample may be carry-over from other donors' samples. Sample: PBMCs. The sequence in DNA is TGTGCCAGCAGTTTATCTGGGGGCGATGGCAATCAGCCCCAGCATTTT. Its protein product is CASSLSGGDGNQPQHF.